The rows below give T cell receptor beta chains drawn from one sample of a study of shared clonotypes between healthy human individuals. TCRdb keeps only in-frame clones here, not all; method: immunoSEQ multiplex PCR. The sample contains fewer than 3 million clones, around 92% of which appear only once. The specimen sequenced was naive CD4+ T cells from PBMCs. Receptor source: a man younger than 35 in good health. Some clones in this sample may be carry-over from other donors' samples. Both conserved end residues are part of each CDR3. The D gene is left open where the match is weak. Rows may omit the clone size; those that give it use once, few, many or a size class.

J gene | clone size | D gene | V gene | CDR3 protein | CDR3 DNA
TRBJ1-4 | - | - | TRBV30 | CAWTNSGVNEKLFF | TGTGCCTGGACCAACTCAGGAGTTAATGAAAAACTGTTTTTT
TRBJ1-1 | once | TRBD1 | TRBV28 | CASSPGGTMNTEAFF | TGTGCCAGCAGTCCAGGGGGGACAATGAACACTGAAGCTTTCTTT
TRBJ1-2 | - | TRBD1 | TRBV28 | CASSFRGGVAYGYTF | TGTGCCAGCAGTTTCCGAGGGGGCGTAGCCTATGGCTACACCTTC
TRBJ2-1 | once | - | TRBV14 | CASSQDRRHNEQFF | TGTGCCAGCAGCCAAGATAGACGGCACAATGAGCAGTTCTTC
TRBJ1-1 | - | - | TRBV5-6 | CASSLDRKNTEAFF | TGTGCCAGCAGCTTGGACAGAAAGAACACTGAAGCTTTCTTT
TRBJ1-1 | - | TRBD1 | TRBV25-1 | CASSGIDRGTEAFF | TGTGCCAGCAGTGGGATTGACAGGGGAACTGAAGCTTTCTTT
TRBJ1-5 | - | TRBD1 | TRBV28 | CASSLLGTGYSNQPQHF | TGTGCCAGCAGTTTGCTCGGGACAGGGTATAGCAATCAGCCCCAGCATTTT
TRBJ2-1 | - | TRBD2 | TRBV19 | CASSPLAGVSYNEQFF | TGTGCCAGTAGTCCTCTAGCGGGAGTGTCCTACAATGAGCAGTTCTTC
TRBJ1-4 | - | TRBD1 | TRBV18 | CASSGQGATNEKLFF | TGTGCCAGCTCAGGACAGGGTGCAACTAATGAAAAACTGTTTTTT
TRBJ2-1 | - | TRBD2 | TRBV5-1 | CASSLDRFGRPSYNEQFF | TGCGCCAGCAGCTTGGACAGATTCGGGAGGCCCTCCTACAATGAGCAGTTCTTC
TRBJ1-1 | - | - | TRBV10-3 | CAISDVALWSTEAFF | TGTGCCATCAGTGATGTAGCCCTCTGGAGCACTGAAGCTTTCTTT
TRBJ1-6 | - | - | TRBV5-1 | CASSFGNSPLHF | TGCGCCAGCAGCTTTGGTAATTCACCCCTCCACTTT